Listed below are T cell receptor beta chains from one sample, sequenced in a study of radiation and T cells in renal cell carcinoma. The table came from immunoSEQ multiplex PCR; TCRdb's copy has only in-frame clones and leaves some out. Altogether about 150,000 clones are present, 86% being singletons, with the ten largest covering roughly 17%. The material sequenced was blood, taken from a patient whose treatment included radiotherapy and nephrectomy. These receptors were obtained from a woman aged 50 to 60 with renal cell carcinoma. The CDR3 runs from the conserved cysteine through the conserved F or W. The D gene is left open where the match is weak. The size of a clone is reported for some rows only, either as once, few or many, or as a class for expanded clones.

clone size	V gene	J gene	D gene	CDR3 DNA	CDR3 protein
.	TRBV15	TRBJ2-7	.	TGTGCCACCAGCAGAGATAACAGCCTTTCCTACGAGCAGTACTTC	CATSRDNSLSYEQYF
.	TRBV7-9	TRBJ1-3	.	TGTGCCAGCAGCTTGCCGGCAGGGGTTGGAAACACCATATATTTT	CASSLPAGVGNTIYF
.	TRBV10-3	TRBJ2-2	TRBD1	TGTGCCACAGCCCCTCCGGGACAGGGTAAAATTGGCGGGGAGCTGTTTTTT	CATAPPGQGKIGGELFF
.	TRBV6-5	TRBJ2-5	.	TGTGCCAGCACCGGGACTTTTGGAGAGACCCAGTACTTC	CASTGTFGETQYF
.	TRBV5-1	TRBJ2-1	TRBD2	TGCGCCAGCACCGGGACTAGCGGGAGTACGTTTTATAATGAGCAGTTCTTC	CASTGTSGSTFYNEQFF
.	TRBV6-4	TRBJ1-2	.	TGTGCCAGCAGTGACTCGGGCAGGGCTGAATTCTATGGCTACACCTTC	CASSDSGRAEFYGYTF
.	TRBV6-6	TRBJ1-1	.	TGTGCCAGCAGTTCTCTACAGGGCACTGAAGCTTTCTTT	CASSSLQGTEAFF
.	TRBV9	TRBJ2-5	.	TGTGCCAGCAGCGTAGGAGGGAATACGGGCCGCCAAGAGACCCAGTACTTC	CASSVGGNTGRQETQYF
.	TRBV7-9	TRBJ2-7	.	TGTGCCAGCAGCTTCGGAAACAGCCCCTACGAGCAGTACTTC	CASSFGNSPYEQYF
.	TRBV28	TRBJ2-7	TRBD1	TGTGCCAGCAGCCCCCCGGCAGGGGGCGCCTACGAGCAGTACTTC	CASSPPAGGAYEQYF
.	TRBV18	TRBJ1-5	.	TGTGCCAGCTCACCGCCCTCAGGTGAGGGCCGGCCCCAGCATTTT	CASSPPSGEGRPQHF
.	TRBV5-1	TRBJ2-1	TRBD1	TGCGCCAGCAGCTTGTCTCGACAGGGATGGGGGCAGTTCTTC	CASSLSRQGWGQFF
once	TRBV5-5	TRBJ2-5	.	TGTGCCAGCAGCCAGTCCGAAGGCGCCCAGTACTTC	CASSQSEGAQYF